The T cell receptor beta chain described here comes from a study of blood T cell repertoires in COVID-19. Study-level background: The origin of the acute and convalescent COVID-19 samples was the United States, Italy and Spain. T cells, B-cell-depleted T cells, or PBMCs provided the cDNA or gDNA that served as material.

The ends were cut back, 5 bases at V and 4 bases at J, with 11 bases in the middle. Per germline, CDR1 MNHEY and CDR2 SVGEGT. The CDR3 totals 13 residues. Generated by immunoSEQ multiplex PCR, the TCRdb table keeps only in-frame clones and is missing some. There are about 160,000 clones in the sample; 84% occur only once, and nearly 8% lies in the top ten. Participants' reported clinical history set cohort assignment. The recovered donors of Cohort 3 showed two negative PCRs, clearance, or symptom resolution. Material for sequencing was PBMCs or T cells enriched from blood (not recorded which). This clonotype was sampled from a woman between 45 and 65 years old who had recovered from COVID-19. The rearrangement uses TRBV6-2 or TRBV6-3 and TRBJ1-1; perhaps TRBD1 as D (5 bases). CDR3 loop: CASSKTGFTEAFF. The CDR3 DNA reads TGTGCCAGCAGTAAAACAGGCTTCACTGAAGCTTTCTTT.